What follows are 17 T cell receptor beta chains derived from one specimen sequenced in a study of siplizumab effects on memory and regulatory T cells. Sequenced by immunoSEQ multiplex PCR; TCRdb stores in-frame clones only, minus some. The sample gives approximately 65,000 clones, roughly 85% of which show up once; roughly 3.8% is in the top ten. Sample: memory CD4+ T cells sorted from blood. The source of these receptors is a human donor in good health.

The V and J genes are TRBV7-9 and TRBJ1-1; a weak D match, TRBD1 (5 bases). The germline V and J ends were trimmed by 1 base and 0 bases, with 9 bases remaining between them. Germline V gene lookup returns CDR1 SEHNR and CDR2 FQNEAQ (reference sequence). This CDR3 spans 15 amino acids. The CDR3 DNA sequence: TGTGCCAGCAGCTTAGGGCAGGGTTTGAACACTGAAGCTTTCTTT. Protein sequence: CASSLGQGLNTEAFF.

The V gene is TRBV30, the J gene TRBJ1-4; D uncertain. The germline V gene encodes CDR1 GTSNPN and CDR2 SVGIG (reference sequence). The CDR3 consists of 13 residues. The ends were cut back, 7 bases at V and 7 bases at J, with 16 bases in the middle. CDR3 in DNA: TGTGCCTCAACGACCCGGGCGGGTGAAAAACTGTTTTTT. Protein sequence: CASTTRAGEKLFF.

This chain joins TRBV18 and TRBJ2-1, with 14 bases fitting TRBD2. Unmatched junction bases numbered 11, after V lost 6 bases and J lost 7 bases. Per germline, CDR1 KGHSH and CDR2 LQKENI. CDR3 size: 17 residues. As DNA, the CDR3 is TGTGCCAGCTCTCCGCCGGGACTAGCGGGAGTATTTAATGAGCAGTTCTTC. This translates into CASSPPGLAGVFNEQFF.

The chain couples TRBV10-2 to TRBJ1-3, with unresolved D. V was shortened by 5 bases and J by 2 bases, with 10 bases between the two germline ends. CDR3 size: 14 residues. CDR1 WSHSY and CDR2 SAAADI come from the germline V gene. CDR3: CASSPEGTGNTIYF. For the CDR3, the DNA is TGCGCCAGCAGTCCTGAGGGTACTGGAAACACCATATATTTT.

This rearrangement joins TRBV2 to TRBJ2-3; 7 bases map to TRBD2. V lost 4 bases and J lost 2; bases outside the gene matches: 9. CDR3 length: 16 residues. Germline loops: CDR1 SNHLY, CDR2 FYNNEI. The CDR3 here is CASSASGLLYTDTQYF. The CDR3 bases are TGTGCCAGCAGTGCTAGCGGTCTCCTTTACACAGATACGCAGTATTTT.

This sequence joins TRBV6-1 and TRBJ2-5; possibly TRBD2 for D (6 bases). V was cut by 3 bases and J by 5 bases, with 16 bases left in between. Germline values: CDR1 MNHNS, CDR2 SASEGT. The CDR3 has 15 residues. The CDR3 region has the DNA TGTGCCAGCAGTGATAGCGGCTCGCCAGTGGAGACCCAGTACTTC. This encodes CASSDSGSPVETQYF.

The J gene is TRBJ2-5, the V gene TRBV18; D perhaps matches TRBD1 (5 bases). The CDR3 has 14 amino acids. V gave up 0 bases and J gave up 3 bases, with 8 bases separating them. Germline values: CDR1 KGHSH, CDR2 LQKENI. CDR3 loop: CASSPPPGKETQYF. The DNA for the CDR3 is TGTGCCAGCTCACCACCTCCAGGGAAAGAGACCCAGTACTTC. The full variable domain, rest sourced from reference TRBV18 and TRBJ2-5, is NAGVMQNPRHLVRRRGQEARLRCSPMKGHSHVYWYRQLPEEGLKFMVYLQKENIIDESGMPKERFSAEFPKEGPSILRIQQVVRGDSAAYFCASSPPPGKETQYFGPGTRLLVL.

On this clone itself: The junction differs from germline at one of its ends, possibly a read error. V usage is TRBV10-3 and J usage is TRBJ2-3; weak D call: TRBD2 (5 bases). The CDR3 runs 13 residues. Germline V gene data show CDR1 as ENHRY and CDR2 as SYGVKD. DNA for the CDR3: TGTGCCATCAATGAGGGCGGCACAGATACGCAGTATTTT. Encoded protein: CAINEGGTDTQYF.

V gene TRBV25-1 combines with J gene TRBJ1-6, with a weak D call TRBD1 (5 bases). Looked up from germline, CDR1 is MGHDK and CDR2 is SYGVNS. This CDR3 comprises 12 residues. Trimming shortened V by 3 bases and J by 11 bases, and 8 bases separated the two germline ends. The CDR3 here is CASSEGLAPLHF. CDR3 nucleotide sequence: TGTGCCAGCAGTGAGGGACTAGCACCCCTCCACTTT.

The CDR3 loop is CASSLGAGGQETQYF. The DNA for the CDR3 is TGTGCCAGCAGCTTAGGAGCGGGGGGCCAAGAGACCCAGTACTTC. The genes are TRBV11-2 and TRBJ2-5; 9 bases match TRBD2. V dropped 1 base and J dropped 1; count of bases not matched to a gene: 1. The germline gives CDR1 SGHAT, CDR2 FQNNGV. The CDR3 spans 15 residues. Full variable domain (remainder filled in from reference TRBV11-2 and TRBJ2-5): EAGVAQSPRYKIIEKRQSVAFWCNPISGHATLYWYQQILGQGPKLLIQFQNNGVVDDSQLPKDRFSAERLKGVDSTLKIQPAKLEDSAVYLCASSLGAGGQETQYFGPGTRLLVL.

V is TRBV19 and J is TRBJ2-1; tentatively, D is TRBD2 (6 bases). The CDR3 has 11 amino acids. Germline loops: CDR1 LNHDA, CDR2 SQIVND (reference sequence). V lost 6 bases to trimming and J lost 6 bases, with 6 bases between them. CDR3 loop: CASSGSNEQFF. In nucleotides, the CDR3 is TGTGCCAGTAGCGGGAGCAATGAGCAGTTCTTC. Full variable domain (rest looked up from reference TRBV19 and TRBJ2-1): DGGITQSPKYLFRKEGQNVTLSCEQNLNHDAMYWYRQDPGQGLRLIYYSQIVNDFQKGDIAEGYSVSREKKESFPLTVTSAQKNPTAFYLCASSGSNEQFFGPGTRLTVL.

The sample holds one count of this clone. This sequence joins TRBV10-3 and TRBJ2-3; tentatively, D is TRBD2 (5 bases). CDR3 length equals 14 residues. The V gene lost 11 bases and the J gene lost 0 bases, with 15 bases spanning the gap. Germline values: CDR1 ENHRY, CDR2 SYGVKD. The chain's CDR3 is CAARRGTSTDTQYF. The CDR3 nucleotides read TGTGCCGCCCGACGGGGAACGAGCACAGATACGCAGTATTTT.

Comment on this clone: A much larger clone lies one base from this, so it may be a read error. It is likely a read error, because the conserved phenylalanine at the end of the CDR3 is missing. This chain joins TRBV7-8 and TRBJ1-2; possibly TRBD1 for D (6 bases). The germline V gene has CDR1 SGHVS and CDR2 FQNEAQ. There are 18 residues in the CDR3. The germline V and J ends were trimmed by 3 bases and 3 bases, with 23 bases remaining between them. The CDR3 protein is CASSFGREAQGKDYGYTL. CDR3 bases: TGTGCCAGCAGCTTCGGCAGGGAAGCGCAGGGGAAGGACTATGGCTACACCCTC.

J is TRBJ2-1 and V is TRBV7-3; no clear D gene. Trimming removed 5 bases from V and 3 bases from J, with 11 bases in between. Germline CDR1 and CDR2: SGHTA and FQGTGA. This CDR3 is 14 amino acids long. Here the CDR3 reads CASSPTSHYNEQFF. In DNA, the CDR3 is TGTGCCAGCAGCCCCACCTCCCACTACAATGAGCAGTTCTTC.

The chain links TRBV4-2 to TRBJ1-4; possibly TRBD1 for D (5 bases). V lost 2 bases and J lost 8, with 18 bases in between. The CDR3 is 16 amino acids. Germline V gene data show CDR1 as LGHNA and CDR2 as YNFKEQ. DNA of the CDR3: TGTGCCAGCAGCCAAAATGCCGGGACTTTGCGAGAAAAACTGTTTTTT. Its protein product is CASSQNAGTLREKLFF.

The chain recombines TRBV19 with TRBJ1-1, with unresolved D. V gave up 4 bases and J gave up 10 bases, with 10 bases separating them. There are 11 residues in the CDR3. CDR1 is LNHDA, CDR2 SQIVND, per germline (reference sequence). The CDR3: CASSNTVRAFF. The DNA of the CDR3 is TGTGCCAGTAGTAACACAGTCCGAGCTTTCTTT. Looking up the rest from reference TRBV19 and TRBJ1-1 gives the full variable domain: DGGITQSPKYLFRKEGQNVTLSCEQNLNHDAMYWYRQDPGQGLRLIYYSQIVNDFQKGDIAEGYSVSREKKESFPLTVTSAQKNPTAFYLCASSNTVRAFFGQGTRLTVV.

This clone has only one observation. The chain employs TRBV7-3 and TRBJ2-5, with D tentatively TRBD1 or TRBD2 (5 bases each). The CDR3 loop spans 16 amino acids. The germline V and J ends were trimmed by 5 bases and 2 bases, with 18 bases remaining between them. The germline gives CDR1 SGHTA, CDR2 FQGTGA. The chain's CDR3 is CASSALGLRGQETQYF. Here the CDR3 DNA reads TGTGCCAGCAGCGCCCTGGGGCTGCGAGGGCAAGAGACCCAGTACTTC. Combining the CDR3 with reference TRBV7-3 and TRBJ2-5 gives the whole variable domain GAGVSQTPSNKVTEKGKYVELRCDPISGHTALYWYRQSLGQGPEFLIYFQGTGAADDSGLPNDRFFAVRPEGSVSTLKIQRTERGDSAVYLCASSALGLRGQETQYFGPGTRLLVL.